Listed below are T cell receptor beta chains from one sample, sequenced in a study of blood T cell repertoires in COVID-19. Sequencing was performed with immunoSEQ multiplex PCR; in TCRdb, only in-frame clones are kept and a portion is missing. The sample has about 230,000 clones, roughly 88% seen once. Material for sequencing was peripheral blood. The receptors derive from a man in his forties with acute or convalescent COVID-19. Each CDR3 is given with its conserved first and last residue. Each record gives: CDR3 protein, CDR3 DNA, V gene, clone size, J gene, D gene. A D gene is named only where the DNA matches it firmly. Rows give clone size only sometimes, using once, few, many, or a class for an expanded clone.

cdr3_aa: CASSGSLLLTYNEQFF
cdr3_nt: TGTGCCAGCAGCGGGAGCCTCCTCCTTACCTACAATGAGCAGTTCTTC
v_call: TRBV4-2
clone_size: -
j_call: TRBJ2-1
d_call: -

cdr3_aa: CASSRSGTEETQYF
cdr3_nt: TGTGCCAGCAGCCGCTCCGGGACAGAAGAGACCCAGTACTTC
v_call: TRBV3-1/TRBV3-2
clone_size: once
j_call: TRBJ2-5
d_call: TRBD1

cdr3_aa: CASSQYATANEQFF
cdr3_nt: TGCGCCAGCAGCCAATACGCGACTGCCAATGAGCAGTTCTTC
v_call: TRBV4-3
clone_size: -
j_call: TRBJ2-1
d_call: -

cdr3_aa: CASSRQGQAEAFF
cdr3_nt: TGTGCCAGCAGTCGACAGGGCCAGGCTGAAGCTTTCTTT
v_call: TRBV7-2
clone_size: -
j_call: TRBJ1-1
d_call: TRBD1

cdr3_aa: CASSSYRGGTEAFF
cdr3_nt: TGTGCCAGCAGTTCGTACAGGGGGGGCACTGAAGCTTTCTTT
v_call: TRBV27
clone_size: -
j_call: TRBJ1-1
d_call: TRBD1

cdr3_aa: CASSFTQGDRRRGYTF
cdr3_nt: TGTGCCAGCAGTTTTACACAGGGGGACCGTCGTCGAGGCTACACCTTC
v_call: TRBV28
clone_size: -
j_call: TRBJ1-2
d_call: TRBD1

cdr3_aa: CASSGSYNSPLHF
cdr3_nt: TGTGCCAGCTCGGGCTCCTATAATTCACCCCTCCACTTT
v_call: TRBV3-1/TRBV3-2
clone_size: -
j_call: TRBJ1-6
d_call: -

cdr3_aa: CASSPQLAGTNNEQFF
cdr3_nt: TGTGCCAGCAGTCCACAACTAGCGGGTACCAACAATGAGCAGTTCTTC
v_call: TRBV28
clone_size: -
j_call: TRBJ2-1
d_call: TRBD2

cdr3_aa: CASSIGTGTNEKLFF
cdr3_nt: TGTGCCAGCAGCATCGGGACAGGGACTAATGAAAAACTGTTTTTT
v_call: TRBV7-9
clone_size: -
j_call: TRBJ1-4
d_call: TRBD1

cdr3_aa: CASTKDRATEAFF
cdr3_nt: TGTGCCAGTACCAAGGACAGGGCTACTGAAGCTTTCTTT
v_call: TRBV19
clone_size: -
j_call: TRBJ1-1
d_call: TRBD1

cdr3_aa: CASRGRGLSGTEAFF
cdr3_nt: TGTGCCAGCAGAGGGCGGGGCCTGAGTGGCACTGAAGCTTTCTTT
v_call: TRBV7-2
clone_size: few
j_call: TRBJ1-1
d_call: -

cdr3_aa: CASSLTLEVGEQYF
cdr3_nt: TGCGCCAGCAGCTTGACACTGGAGGTGGGGGAGCAGTACTTC
v_call: TRBV5-1
clone_size: -
j_call: TRBJ2-7
d_call: -

cdr3_aa: CASSEFRGAGYEQYF
cdr3_nt: TGTGCCAGCAGTGAATTTCGGGGGGCTGGTTACGAGCAGTACTTC
v_call: TRBV2
clone_size: -
j_call: TRBJ2-7
d_call: -